The entry below gives a single T cell receptor (beta chain) sequence along with its context. The antigen remains undetermined. Donors in the study were healthy people who gave bone marrow. This sample was taken from a study of cytomegalovirus exposure and HLA in healthy donors. General study points: In a later analysis, common viral pathogens appeared linked to several of the most significant clusters.

PCR was performed using 60 Vbeta and 13 Jbeta primers. Methods used by the authors: Later work found 65 million to 85 million unique TCR beta chains, with 9.5 million to 14 million shared. Using immunoSEQ multiplex PCR, the repertoire was profiled, and TCRdb retains in-frame clones only, with some absent. V, J and clone size reflect that table, while D and trimming were determined from the DNA. The table records about 43,000 clones, around 53% of them present only once. Germline values: CDR1 GTSNPN, CDR2 SVGIG (reference sequence). The CDR3 covers 16 residues. V lost 4 bases and J lost 10; bases outside the gene matches: 13.

The rearrangement uses TRBV30 and TRBJ2-1, with 13 bases aligning to TRBD2. What was sequenced was PBMCs. This clonotype was obtained from a man between 60 and 75 years old in good health and CMV-seronegative. The CDR3 DNA reads as TGTGCCTGGACTATTGGGACTAGCGGGACCCTTGGGGAGCAGTTCTTC. It encodes CAWTIGTSGTLGEQFF.